This TCR beta chain was profiled in a study of blood T cell repertoires in COVID-19. Across the study: Donors in the United States, Italy and Spain gave samples during acute or convalescent COVID-19. Nucleic acid was either cDNA or gDNA, and it came from T cells, B-cell-depleted T cells, or PBMCs.

The CDR3 loop spans 14 amino acids. The V end was cut by 7 bases, the J end by 1 base, with 13 bases between. In germline, CDR1 is MNHEY, CDR2 SMNVEV (reference sequence). In the authors' methods: Estimation of nucleated cell counts relied on the amplification of reference gene primers. The repertoire was sequenced with immunoSEQ multiplex PCR; TCRdb's copy has only in-frame clones and lacks some. The V and J calls and clone size were taken over from that table, and D and trimming were inferred from the DNA. The sample has 150,000 to 200,000 clones; approximately 80% are singletons. The rearrangement links TRBV27 to TRBJ1-1; D call uncertain. This TCR was recovered from an elderly woman with active or convalescent COVID-19. Sequenced sample: peripheral blood. The CDR3 DNA reads as TGTGCCAGCAAACTCGAGGCGGCGAACACTGAAGCTTTCTTT. Its translation: CASKLEAANTEAFF.